The source of this T cell receptor (beta chain) is a study of blood T cell repertoires in COVID-19. Across the study: There were acute and convalescent COVID-19 samples, and they came from the United States, Italy and Spain. PBMCs, B-cell-depleted T cells, or T cells were the source of the cDNA or gDNA that made up the material.

Germline loops: CDR1 SEHNR, CDR2 FQNEAQ (reference sequence). The CDR3 runs 16 residues. Trimming took 4 bases from V and 1 from J, leaving 13 bases between them. Original processing methods: The authors estimated nucleated cell counts from reference gene primer amplification. The data were produced by immunoSEQ multiplex PCR, yet TCRdb's version contains in-frame clones alone and is incomplete. V, J and clone size are those of that table, while D and trimming were read from the DNA. The sample consists of about 50,000 clones, about 82% of them appearing once. This rearrangement joins TRBV7-9 to TRBJ1-4, with D possibly TRBD1 on 6 matching bases. The specimen sequenced was peripheral blood. The receptor comes from an older woman with acute or convalescent COVID-19. As DNA, the CDR3 is TGTGCCAGCAGCTCCACAGGGAAACGAACTAATGAAAAACTGTTTTTT. This encodes CASSSTGKRTNEKLFF.